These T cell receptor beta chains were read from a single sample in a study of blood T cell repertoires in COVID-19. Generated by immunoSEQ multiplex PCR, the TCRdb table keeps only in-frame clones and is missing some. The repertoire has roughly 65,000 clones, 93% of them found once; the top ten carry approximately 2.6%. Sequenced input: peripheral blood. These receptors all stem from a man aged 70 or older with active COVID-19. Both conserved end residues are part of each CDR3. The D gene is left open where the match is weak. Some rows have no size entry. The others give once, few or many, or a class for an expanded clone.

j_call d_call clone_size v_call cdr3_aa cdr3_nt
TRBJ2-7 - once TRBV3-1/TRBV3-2 CASSQEREAYEQYF TGTGCCAGCAGCCAAGAACGGGAAGCCTACGAGCAGTACTTC
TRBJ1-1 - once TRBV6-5 CASSYSPRNAEAFF TGTGCCAGCAGTTACTCCCCGAGAAACGCTGAAGCTTTCTTT
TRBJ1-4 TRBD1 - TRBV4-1 CASLPGQGKSNEKLFF TGCGCCAGCCTACCGGGACAGGGAAAGTCTAATGAAAAACTGTTTTTT
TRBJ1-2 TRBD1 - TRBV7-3 CASSLSQQGGGYTF TGTGCCAGCAGCTTAAGTCAACAGGGGGGTGGCTACACCTTC
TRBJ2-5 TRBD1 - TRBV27 CASSSSSDRPQETQYF TGTGCCAGCAGTTCAAGCTCGGACAGGCCCCAAGAGACCCAGTACTTC
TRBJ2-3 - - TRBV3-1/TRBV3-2 CASRGGGIGVDTQYF TGTGCCAGCAGGGGCGGGGGCATTGGGGTAGATACGCAGTATTTT
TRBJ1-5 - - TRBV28 CASSLQGQPQHF TGTGCCAGCAGTCTACAGGGTCAGCCCCAGCATTTT
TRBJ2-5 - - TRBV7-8 CASSSQGGAFGQTQYF TGTGCCAGCAGCTCCCAAGGCGGGGCTTTCGGGCAGACCCAGTACTTC
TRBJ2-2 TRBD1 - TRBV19 CARPQRDRDTGELFF TGTGCCAGACCCCAGAGGGACAGGGACACCGGGGAGCTGTTTTTT
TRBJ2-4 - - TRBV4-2 CASSQDRVEETRIQYF TGTGCCAGCAGCCAAGATCGAGTGGAGGAAACAAGGATTCAGTACTTC
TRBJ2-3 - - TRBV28 CASSVGTDTQYF TGTGCCAGCAGTGTCGGCACAGATACGCAGTATTTT
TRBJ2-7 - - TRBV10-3 CAISDGGGMGYYEQYF TGTGCCATCAGTGATGGGGGGGGCATGGGGTACTACGAGCAGTACTTC
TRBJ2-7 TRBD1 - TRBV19 CASSGQGEVSEQYF TGTGCCAGTAGTGGACAGGGCGAAGTCTCCGAGCAGTACTTC
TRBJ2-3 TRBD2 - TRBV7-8 CASRYTGLGGPDTQYF TGTGCCAGCAGGTACACGGGACTAGGAGGGCCAGATACGCAGTATTTT
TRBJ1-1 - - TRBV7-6 CASSFRDMNTEAFF TGTGCCAGCAGCTTTCGGGACATGAACACTGAAGCTTTCTTT
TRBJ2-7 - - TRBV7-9 CASSPGVFRYF TGTGCCAGCAGCCCCGGGGTCTTTCGGTACTTC
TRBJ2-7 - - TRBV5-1 CASSLGHNYEQYF TGCGCCAGCAGCTTGGGACACAACTACGAGCAGTACTTC
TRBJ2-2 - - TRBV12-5 CASGSQGTPTGELFF TGTGCTAGTGGTTCGCAGGGGACACCCACCGGGGAGCTGTTTTTT
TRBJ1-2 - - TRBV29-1 CSANGRDYGYTF TGCAGCGCTAACGGCCGGGACTATGGCTACACCTTC
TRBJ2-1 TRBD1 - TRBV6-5 CASSYYGDRAEQFF TGTGCCAGCAGTTATTATGGGGACAGGGCAGAGCAGTTCTTC
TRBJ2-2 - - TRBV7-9 CASSLTGDTGELFF TGTGCCAGCAGCTTAACGGGAGACACCGGGGAGCTGTTTTTT
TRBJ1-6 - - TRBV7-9 CASRYGVDSPLHF TGTGCCAGCCGCTACGGGGTGGACTCACCCCTCCACTTT
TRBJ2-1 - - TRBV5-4 CASSLKGGRDNEQFF TGTGCCAGCAGCTTGAAGGGGGGGCGGGACAATGAGCAGTTCTTC
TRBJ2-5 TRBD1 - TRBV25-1 CASSAWGQGAQETQYF TGTGCCAGCAGTGCCTGGGGACAGGGCGCCCAAGAGACCCAGTACTTC
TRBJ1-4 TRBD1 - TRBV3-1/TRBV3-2 CASSLSQGSLFF TGTGCCAGCAGCCTCTCACAGGGGTCGCTGTTTTTT
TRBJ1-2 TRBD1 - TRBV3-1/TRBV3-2 CASSQEGQRPRGYTF TGTGCCAGCAGCCAAGAGGGACAGAGGCCCCGAGGCTACACCTTC
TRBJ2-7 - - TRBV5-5 CASSPGLGLFYEQYF TGTGCCAGCAGCCCGGGTCTGGGTTTATTTTACGAGCAGTACTTC
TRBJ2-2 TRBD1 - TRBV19 CASRHRGARTGELFF TGTGCCAGTAGACACAGGGGCGCACGGACCGGGGAGCTGTTTTTT
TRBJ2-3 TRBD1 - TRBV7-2 CASSPDRGGGDTQYF TGTGCCAGCAGCCCGGACAGGGGCGGTGGAGATACGCAGTATTTT
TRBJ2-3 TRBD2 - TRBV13 CASSSLPERGLTDTQYF TGTGCCAGCAGCTCCCTCCCGGAGCGGGGCCTGACAGATACGCAGTATTTT
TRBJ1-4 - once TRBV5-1 CASSLPTAEKLFF TGCGCCAGCAGCTTGCCGACAGCCGAAAAACTGTTTTTT
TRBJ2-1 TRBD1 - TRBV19 CASSTGQGLGIEQFF TGTGCCAGTAGTACAGGACAGGGGCTGGGGATTGAGCAGTTCTTC
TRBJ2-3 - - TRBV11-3 CASSFSGPSTDTQYF TGTGCCAGCAGCTTTAGCGGCCCTAGCACAGATACGCAGTATTTT
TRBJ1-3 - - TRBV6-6 CASSYARDGNTIYF TGTGCCAGCAGTTACGCCAGGGATGGAAACACCATATATTTT
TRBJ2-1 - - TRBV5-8 CASSLLVGSRYNEQFF TGTGCCAGCAGCTTGTTGGTGGGGAGTAGATACAATGAGCAGTTCTTC
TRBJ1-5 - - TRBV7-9 CASTNRVGNQPQHF TGTGCCAGCACCAACAGGGTAGGGAATCAGCCCCAGCATTTT
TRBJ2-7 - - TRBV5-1 CASSREPGLSNEQYF TGCGCCAGCAGCCGCGAACCGGGTCTTTCGAACGAGCAGTACTTC
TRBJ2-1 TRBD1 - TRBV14 CASSRVRDSHANEQFF TGTGCCAGCAGCCGCGTCCGGGACAGTCACGCCAATGAGCAGTTCTTC
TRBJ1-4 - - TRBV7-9 CASSSNKDGGGNEKLFF TGTGCCAGCAGCTCCAACAAAGACGGAGGTGGGAATGAAAAACTGTTTTTT
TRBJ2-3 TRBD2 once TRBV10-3 CAIHGGGAGVTDTQYF TGTGCCATCCACGGCGGGGGGGCGGGGGTCACAGATACGCAGTATTTT
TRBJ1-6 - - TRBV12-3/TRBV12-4 CASSPGVGSPLHF TGTGCCAGCAGTCCGGGGGTTGGATCACCCCTCCACTTT
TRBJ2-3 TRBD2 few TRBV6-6 CATGGGPDTQYF TGTGCCACCGGCGGGGGGCCAGATACGCAGTATTTT
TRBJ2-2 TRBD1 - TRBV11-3 CASSPTGPNTGELFF TGTGCCAGCAGCCCGACAGGGCCGAACACCGGGGAGCTGTTTTTT
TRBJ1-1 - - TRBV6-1 CASSEWRGAFF TGTGCCAGCAGTGAATGGCGGGGAGCTTTCTTT
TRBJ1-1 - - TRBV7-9 CASSLRGNTEAFF TGTGCCAGCAGCTTAAGGGGGAACACTGAAGCTTTCTTT
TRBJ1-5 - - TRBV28 CASSPGGGGNQPQHF TGTGCCAGCAGTCCTGGTGGGGGCGGCAATCAGCCCCAGCATTTT
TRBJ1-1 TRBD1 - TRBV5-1 CASSLARTGLGMEAFF TGCGCCAGCAGCTTGGCCCGGACAGGCCTGGGAATGGAAGCTTTCTTT
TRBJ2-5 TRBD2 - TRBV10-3 CAISESSPSGGVETQYF TGTGCCATCAGTGAGTCGAGCCCTAGCGGGGGGGTGGAGACCCAGTACTTC
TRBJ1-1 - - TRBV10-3 CAISVRQASGGAFF TGTGCCATCAGTGTTCGACAGGCCAGCGGGGGGGCTTTCTTT
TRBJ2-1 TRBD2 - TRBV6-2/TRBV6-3 CASSWERGGREQFF TGTGCCAGCAGTTGGGAGCGGGGGGGAAGGGAGCAGTTCTTC